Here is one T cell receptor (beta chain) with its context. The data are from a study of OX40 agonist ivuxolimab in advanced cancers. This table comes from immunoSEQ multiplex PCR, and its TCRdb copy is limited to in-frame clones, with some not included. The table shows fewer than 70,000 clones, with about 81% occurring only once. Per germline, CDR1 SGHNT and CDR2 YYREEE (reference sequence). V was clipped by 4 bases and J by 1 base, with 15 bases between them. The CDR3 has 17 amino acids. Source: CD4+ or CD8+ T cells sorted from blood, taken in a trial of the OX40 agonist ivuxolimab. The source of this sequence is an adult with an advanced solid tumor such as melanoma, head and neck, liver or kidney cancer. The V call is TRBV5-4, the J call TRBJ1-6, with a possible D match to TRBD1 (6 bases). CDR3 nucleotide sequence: TGTGCCAGCAGCCGCAGGCCAGGACAGTCCTATAATTCACCCCTCCACTTT. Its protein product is CASSRRPGQSYNSPLHF.